Described below is a single T cell receptor (beta chain) sequence and its context. The antigen this receptor binds is unknown. Base qualities were left out, and no much larger clone turns up one base away. The sample belongs to a study of PD-L1 blockade in urothelial cancer (dated by TCRdb to about 2017). Turning to the overall study: Therapy was started at some point between 2014 and 2016 for all patients, and atezolizumab 1,200 mg was administered intravenously every 3 weeks. In the same patients, whole exome sequencing and RNA sequencing of pretreatment tumors were performed in addition to TCR sequencing. Blood samples gave median yields of around 140,000 T cells and some 80,000 unique TCRs, along with a median clonality of about 0.084. Pretreatment blood TCR-seq was available for twenty-nine patients, at least one posttreatment blood collection was obtained for around 25 patients, and tumor TCR-seq was available for around 25 patients. Pretreatment tumor samples, along with matched peripheral blood collected serially before and after atezolizumab treatment, underwent TCR sequencing. Eight to ten patients achieved durable clinical benefit and 20 did not. Twenty-five of 29 patients were identified as males with urothelial cancer of bladder origin, and a prior smoking history was reported by 18 of 29 patients. Blood samples were analyzed at two time points: 3 weeks after treatment start (second dose) and 6 weeks after treatment start. Durable clinical benefit meant progression-free survival longer than 6 months, and TCR features were also tested against progression-free and overall survival. Patients had an ECOG performance status of 0 or 1 and had received between 0 and 3 prior chemotherapy regimens. Somatic, immune and clinical correlates of response to PD-L1 blockade with atezolizumab in urothelial cancer were the focus of an exploratory multi-omic analysis. Overall study outcomes, separate from this receptor: Small sample size (n of about 30) and many exploratory analyses mean the results are intended to be hypothesis-generating. Patients with durable benefit showed greater expansion of tumor-associated TCR clones in peripheral blood 3 weeks after starting treatment (n = 22, p = 0.022). A pretreatment peripheral blood TCR clonality below the median was linked to improved progression-free and overall survival.

Explained via the paper, the time point label denotes: peripheral blood 6 weeks after treatment start. The cohort included roughly 29 patients with locally advanced or metastatic urothelial carcinoma who were treated at Memorial Sloan Kettering on a trial protocol. Peripheral blood mononuclear cells were collected pretreatment and during treatment, with between 1 and 8 total time points obtained per patient. The Qiagen DNeasy Blood extraction kit was used to purify genomic DNA from total PBMCs and tumor samples. Collected pretreatment and during treatment, PBMCs were isolated and stored as previously described. Synthetic TCR analog templates were spiked into each PCR to estimate absolute template abundance from read counts. The immunoSEQ assay was used to amplify TCRbeta CDR3 regions from genomic DNA with bias-controlled V and J gene primers. Sequencing of rearranged TCRbeta segments was done at approximately 20X coverage. Turning to the authors' computational methods: Clustering was used to correct sequencing errors, and CDR3s were annotated against IMGT so that V, D and J genes could be assigned. Only productive TCRbeta rearrangements were used in downstream analyses, excluding out-of-frame or stop-codon sequences. Clonality was computed as one minus Shannon entropy normalized by the log of the number of unique productive sequences. Clones differing between time points or between blood and tumor were identified by Fisher's exact test with Benjamini-Hochberg correction at adjusted p below 0.01. TCRdb retrieved this table from immuneACCESS and kept in-frame rearrangements only. Not all clones are present; in checked studies, unresolved V genes account for under half, and no reason is known for the remainder. V and J calls and clone size are given by that table; D and trimming were obtained from the DNA. Counted in this sample were 38,000 or so clones; 84% of them appeared once. In total, the top ten clones hold about 11% of the sample.

Trimming removed 5 bases from V and 0 bases from J, leaving 5 bases between the germline ends. The CDR3 holds 12 amino acids from the cysteine to the phenylalanine. The CDR3 DNA has 36 bases and is translated from base 1. According to the germline V gene, CDR1 reads SGHTA and CDR2 reads FQGNSA. The TCR sequence derives from a man aged 40-50 years with urothelial cancer. In this chain, TRBV7-2 is recombined with TRBJ2-7; no D segment can be confidently identified. This material consisted of PBMCs, taken around atezolizumab (anti-PD-L1) treatment. The DNA is TGTGCCAGCAGCCTGAGCTCCTACGAGCAGTACTTC. The translation is CASSLSSYEQYF.